This entry features one TCR beta chain sequence. Its target is not known. The source of the sample is a study of cytomegalovirus exposure and HLA in healthy donors. The primer mix had 60 Vbeta and 13 Jbeta primers. Sequencing was performed with immunoSEQ multiplex PCR; in TCRdb, only in-frame clones are kept and a portion is missing. The table lists 60,000 to 70,000 clones, almost 70% of them singletons. The CDR3 covers 16 residues. V dropped 5 bases and J dropped 4; count of bases not matched to a gene: 14. Per the germline V gene, CDR1 is LNHDA and CDR2 is SQIVND (reference sequence). Study-wide results and caveats: Reported results showed that the classifier diagnosed cytomegalovirus status with high specificity and sensitivity. HLA restriction was apparent for most CMV-associated TCR beta chains in a later analysis.

The chain recombines TRBV19 with TRBJ2-7; 7 bases are a match to TRBD2. The sample consisted of PBMCs. The clonotype was recovered from a man aged 35-49 years in good health and CMV-seropositive. CDR3 protein: CASSPLGGESIYEQYF. As DNA, the CDR3 is TGTGCCAGTAGTCCACTTGGGGGGGAGTCCATTTACGAGCAGTACTTC.